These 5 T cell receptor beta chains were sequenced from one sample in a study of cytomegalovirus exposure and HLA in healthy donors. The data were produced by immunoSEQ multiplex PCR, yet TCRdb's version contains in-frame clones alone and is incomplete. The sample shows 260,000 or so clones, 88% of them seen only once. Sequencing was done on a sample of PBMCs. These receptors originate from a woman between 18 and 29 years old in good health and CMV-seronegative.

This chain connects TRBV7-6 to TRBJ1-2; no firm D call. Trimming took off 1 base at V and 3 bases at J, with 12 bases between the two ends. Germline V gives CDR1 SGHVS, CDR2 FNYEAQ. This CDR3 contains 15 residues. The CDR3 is CASSLGPSPHYGYTF. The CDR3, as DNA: TGTGCCAGCAGCTTAGGGCCATCCCCGCACTATGGCTACACCTTC.

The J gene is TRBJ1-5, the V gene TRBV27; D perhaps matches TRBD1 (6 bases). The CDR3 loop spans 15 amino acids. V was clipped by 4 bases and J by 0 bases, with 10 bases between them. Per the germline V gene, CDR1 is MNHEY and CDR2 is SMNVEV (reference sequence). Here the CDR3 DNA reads TGTGCCAGCAGTTACAAGGGGGATAGCAATCAGCCCCAGCATTTT. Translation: CASSYKGDSNQPQHF.

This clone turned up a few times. The CDR3 sequence: CASTVEANYGYTF. CDR3 DNA: TGTGCCAGCACGGTGGAGGCTAACTATGGCTACACCTTC. The chain joins TRBV28 to TRBJ1-2, with unresolved D. Trimming took off 7 bases at V and 0 bases at J, with 9 bases between the two ends. This CDR3 has 13 residues. CDR1 is MDHEN, CDR2 SYDVKM, per germline.

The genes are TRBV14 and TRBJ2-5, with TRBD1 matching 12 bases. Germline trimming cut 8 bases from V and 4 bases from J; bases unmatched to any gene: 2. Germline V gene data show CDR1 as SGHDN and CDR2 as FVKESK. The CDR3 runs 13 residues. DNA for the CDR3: TGTGCCAGCCGGGACAGGGGGCGAGAGACCCAGTACTTC. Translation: CASRDRGRETQYF.

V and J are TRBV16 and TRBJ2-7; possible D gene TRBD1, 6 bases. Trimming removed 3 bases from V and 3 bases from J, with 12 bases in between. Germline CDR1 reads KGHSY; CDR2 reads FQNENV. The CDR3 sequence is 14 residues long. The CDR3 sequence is CASSQALGGYEQYF. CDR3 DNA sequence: TGTGCCAGCAGCCAGGCTCTAGGGGGCTACGAGCAGTACTTC. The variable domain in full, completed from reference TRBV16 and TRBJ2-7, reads GEEVAQTPKHLVRGEGQKAKLYCAPIKGHSYVFWYQQVLKNEFKFLISFQNENVFDETGMPKERFSAKCLPNSPCSLEIQATKLEDSAVYFCASSQALGGYEQYFGPGTRLTVT.